The clone carrying this T cell receptor (beta chain) appeared many times. Its matching antigen is unknown. Germline V gives CDR1 DFQATT, CDR2 SNEGSKA (reference sequence). Trimming shortened V by 4 bases and J by 2 bases, and 12 bases separated the two germline ends. The CDR3 has 13 residues. Investigators prepared the TCR beta libraries by applying iRepertoire HTBI primers and Arm-PCR of CDR3 regions. TCRdb redid the calling of the multiplex PCR reads with MiXCR, one entry per CDR3 protein. The top ten hold 9.5% to 15% of the sample, which has 550,000 to 650,000 distinct CDR3 sequences, roughly a sixth seen once. The data are from a study of regulatory T cells in long-lasting Graves disease. Study in general: Antithyroid drug use was under 3 months in newly diagnosed Graves' patients. Study-wide results and limits: Patients with persistent disease shared 2,700 or so public clonotypes, outpacing the approximately 870 shared by new patients.

Time point described: newly diagnosed GD, antithyroid drugs for less than 3 months. The TCR library was prepared using RNA isolated from PBMCs. The same sample was also studied in work on T cells in Graves' hyperthyroidism and ophthalmopathy. That paper states: Graves' hyperthyroidism qualified as stable when ophthalmopathy did not progress within 18 months. In the first-round RT-PCR of the TCR CDR3, the HTBI primer set was used.

The source was peripheral blood mononuclear cells (PBMCs), collected at new diagnosis, from a patient treated with antithyroid drugs. The chain links TRBV20-1 to TRBJ2-7, with D possibly being TRBD2 (6 bases). The clonotype comes from a man aged 18 to 29 with Graves disease. Written as DNA, the CDR3 is TGCAGTGCTATTCGAGGGACTGCCTACGAGCAGTACTTC. Translated, it gives CSAIRGTAYEQYF.